What follows are 13 T cell receptor beta chains derived from one specimen sequenced in a study of blood T cell repertoires in COVID-19. The repertoire was sequenced with immunoSEQ multiplex PCR; TCRdb's copy has only in-frame clones and lacks some. This table has about 180,000 clones, 80% appearing once. Sequenced material: peripheral blood. Receptors originate from a man between 70 and 80 years old with active or convalescent COVID-19.

The chain links TRBV9 to TRBJ1-2; TRBD1 aligns across 7 bases. Losses at the gene ends were 3 bases for V and 0 bases for J; bases not matched to a gene: 5. Germline-derived CDR1 and CDR2 are SGDLS and YYNGEE. The CDR3 extends over 15 amino acids. For the CDR3, the DNA is TGTGCCAGCAGCGGCTCGGGACAGCCTAACTATGGCTACACCTTC. This gives the protein CASSGSGQPNYGYTF.

This clone showed up just a few times. The CDR3 loop is CASSARDSLGNEQFF. The CDR3 DNA reads TGTGCCAGCAGCGCCCGGGACTCCCTAGGGAATGAGCAGTTCTTC. This chain uses TRBV9 with TRBJ2-1; a weak D match, TRBD2 (6 bases). The V end was cut by 3 bases, the J end by 7 bases, with 17 bases between. The CDR3 runs to 15 residues. Germline values: CDR1 SGDLS, CDR2 YYNGEE.

The V and J genes are TRBV6-5 and TRBJ2-7, with D possibly matching TRBD1 (5 bases). The CDR3 is made up of 15 amino acids. Germline CDR1 MNHEY, CDR2 SVGAGI. Trimming took off 2 bases at V and 2 bases at J, with 13 bases between the two ends. CDR3 DNA: TGTGCCAGCAGTTACGACAGTCGGAGCGCCTACGAGCAGTACTTC. This sequence encodes CASSYDSRSAYEQYF.

V is TRBV5-6 and J is TRBJ2-5; D gene ambiguous. This CDR3 spans 14 amino acids. The V end was cut by 1 base, the J end by 3 bases, with 10 bases between. Germline CDR1 SGHDT, CDR2 YYEEEE. The CDR3 sequence is CASSLSSVEETQYF. CDR3 DNA: TGTGCCAGCAGCTTGAGTTCAGTTGAAGAGACCCAGTACTTC.

This clone was observed a few times. The rearrangement links TRBV29-1 to TRBJ2-5; possible D gene TRBD2, 5 bases. This CDR3 spans 10 amino acids. CDR1 is SQVTM, CDR2 ANQGSEA, per germline. V was shortened by 6 bases and J by 3 bases, with 5 bases between the two germline ends. DNA of the CDR3: TGCAGCGTCGGGGAAGAGACCCAGTACTTC. Amino acids: CSVGEETQYF.

The chain recombines TRBV6-5 with TRBJ2-5; D may be TRBD1 (6 bases). V was clipped by 0 bases and J by 5 bases, with 10 bases between them. Germline CDR1 MNHEY, CDR2 SVGAGI. This CDR3 has 14 amino acids. The CDR3 loop is CASSYSRGMETQYF. CDR3 coding DNA: TGTGCCAGCAGTTACTCGAGGGGGATGGAGACCCAGTACTTC.

Worth noting for this clone: This clone may be a read error of a much larger clone one base away. The chain couples TRBV6-5 to TRBJ2-7, with 7 nucleotides matching TRBD1. Germline trimming cut 7 bases from V and 0 bases from J; bases unmatched to any gene: 6. CDR1 and CDR2 from the germline V gene are MNHEY and SVGAGI. This CDR3 contains 14 residues. DNA for the CDR3: TGTGCCAGCACCCGGGACAGTAGCTCCTACGAGCAGTACTTC. This gives the protein CASTRDSSSYEQYF.

The chain couples TRBV6-5 to TRBJ2-5, with 9 bases aligning to TRBD1. Looked up from germline, CDR1 is MNHEY and CDR2 is SVGAGI. With 0 bases clipped from V and 13 bases from J, the junction kept 3 bases outside the gene matches. The CDR3 totals 12 residues. The CDR3, as DNA: TGTGCCAGCAGTTACTCGGGGACAGGGCTGTACTTC. Translation gives CASSYSGTGLYF.

The CDR3 sequence: CAISKEGSNQPQHF. The CDR3 DNA reads as TGTGCCATCAGCAAGGAGGGAAGCAATCAGCCCCAGCATTTT. This chain links TRBV10-3 with TRBJ1-5; D is undetermined. CDR1 and CDR2 (germline): ENHRY, SYGVKD. Trimming took 6 bases from V and 1 from J, leaving 10 bases between them. CDR3 length: 14 residues.

The V and J genes are TRBV5-1 and TRBJ2-2; 7 nucleotides align to TRBD1. The V and J ends lost 4 bases and 3 bases, in that order; junction bases with no gene match: 9. CDR3 length: 16 amino acids. From germline, CDR1 is SGHRS and CDR2 YFSETQ. This CDR3 reads CASSDGQASYTGELFF. The CDR3 DNA follows: TGCGCCAGCAGCGACGGACAGGCCTCGTACACCGGGGAGCTGTTTTTT.

The chain combines TRBV6-5 with TRBJ1-2; TRBD1 matches 7 bases. The CDR3 has 14 residues. With 4 bases clipped from V and 4 bases from J, the junction kept 6 bases outside the gene matches. From germline, CDR1 is MNHEY and CDR2 SVGAGI. CDR3 nucleotide sequence: TGTGCCAGCAGTTCGACAGGGCTGACCTATGGCTACACCTTC. Amino acids: CASSSTGLTYGYTF.

V gene TRBV3-1 (or the pseudogene TRBV3-2) combines with J gene TRBJ1-4; D gene uncertain. The CDR3 loop spans 12 amino acids. The germline CDR1 and CDR2 sequences are LGHDT and YNNKEL (reference sequence). Trimming removed 1 base from V and 8 bases from J, with 5 bases in between. The CDR3 sequence: CASSQAREKLFF. The CDR3 DNA follows: TGTGCCAGCAGCCAAGCCAGGGAAAAACTGTTTTTT.

This clone was counted many times. This chain links TRBV5-1 with TRBJ1-1; 7 bases are a match to TRBD1. The germline V gene encodes CDR1 SGHRS and CDR2 YFSETQ. V dropped 5 bases and J dropped 1; count of bases not matched to a gene: 5. The CDR3 consists of 14 residues. The CDR3 sequence is CASRISGGNTEAFF. The CDR3 nucleotides read TGCGCCAGCAGAATATCAGGGGGGAACACTGAAGCTTTCTTT.